These 22 T cell receptor beta chains came from one sample sequenced in a study of T cells in Graves' hyperthyroidism and ophthalmopathy (dated 2019 in TCRdb). The library came from multiplex PCR. Sequenced using an Illumina HiSeq 2000. Amplification of TCR beta CDR3 regions was carried out from RNA transcripts. For the first round of RT-PCR on the TCR CDR3, the HTBI primer set was used together with the Qiagen OneStep RT-PCR kit. TCRdb cleaned the public reads at Q25 with fastp, built clones with MiXCR and kept in-frame beta chains. For every CDR3 protein sequence, its rows merge into one entry that carries the most common genes and DNA. The sample table holds about 700,000 distinct CDR3 sequences, of which 13% to 15% were seen once. Of the sample, roughly 10% falls within the top ten clones. Sequenced material: blood. The receptors were gathered from a woman aged 18-29 years with Graves' hyperthyroidism.

In this sample, this clonotype turned up many times. The chain is built from TRBV2 and TRBJ2-7; TRBD2 matches at 7 bases. Germline CDR1 SNHLY, CDR2 FYNNEI. Unmatched junction bases numbered 8, after V lost 3 bases and J lost 6 bases. This CDR3 is built from 14 residues. DNA of the CDR3: TGTGCCAGCAGTGACACGGGGGGACCAAGCGAGCAGTACTTC. Its protein product is CASSDTGGPSEQYF.

V is TRBV20-1 and J is TRBJ2-5; 11 nucleotides agree with TRBD2. CDR3 length: 15 residues. CDR1 and CDR2 from the germline V gene are DFQATT and SNEGSKA (reference sequence). After removal of 6 bases from V and 4 bases from J, the junction contained 10 bases not matched to a gene. The CDR3 region is CSAPRTSGRRETQYF. In DNA, the CDR3 is TGCAGTGCCCCTAGGACTAGCGGGCGGAGAGAGACCCAGTACTTC.

This clonotype was counted many times. The gene calls are TRBV2 and TRBJ2-1; 12 bases map to TRBD2. The junction had 1 base not matched to a gene; V was cut back by 3 bases and J by 4 bases. Germline V gene sequence: CDR1 SNHLY, CDR2 FYNNEI. This CDR3 has 15 amino acids. CDR3 residues: CASSEGTSGYNEQFF. CDR3 coding DNA: TGTGCCAGCAGTGAGGGGACTAGCGGGTACAATGAGCAGTTCTTC.

The chain is built from TRBV19 and TRBJ2-1; D call uncertain. This CDR3 spans 15 amino acids. V was trimmed by 5 bases and J by 7 bases, leaving 18 bases between them. The V gene's germline CDR1 is LNHDA and CDR2 SQIVND (reference sequence). The CDR3 region is CASSPTRGRRNEQFF. In DNA, the CDR3 is TGTGCCAGTAGTCCCACCCGAGGCAGGCGAAATGAGCAGTTCTTC.

This clonotype was picked up many times. The V call is TRBV2, the J call TRBJ2-7, with a tentative D call TRBD2 (6 bases). The CDR3 consists of 17 residues. V was clipped by 0 bases and J by 1 base, with 16 bases between them. Germline CDR1 and CDR2: SNHLY and FYNNEI. This CDR3 reads CASSEAPGAGPSYEQYF. CDR3 coding DNA: TGTGCCAGCAGTGAAGCCCCGGGAGCGGGCCCTTCCTACGAGCAGTACTTC.

This clonotype was counted ten times or more. The V and J genes are TRBV2 and TRBJ1-3; D unclear. The germline V gene has CDR1 SNHLY and CDR2 FYNNEI. The CDR3 extends over 15 amino acids. Deletions cut 1 base from V and 0 bases from J, with 7 bases between. This CDR3 reads CASSEGWSSGNTIYF. The CDR3 bases are TGTGCCAGCAGTGAAGGGTGGAGCTCTGGAAACACCATATATTTT.

This clonotype was seen more than once but under ten times. The CDR3, as DNA: TGTGCCAGCAGCCCGACGAGTCACAATGAGCAGTTCTTC. It is translated as CASSPTSHNEQFF. The chain uses TRBV7-9 and TRBJ2-1; D gene ambiguous. V was shortened by 5 bases and J by 5 bases, with 10 bases between the two germline ends. The CDR3 extends over 13 amino acids. Germline values: CDR1 SEHNR, CDR2 FQNEAQ (reference sequence).

The chain joins TRBV15 to TRBJ1-2; TRBD1 aligns across 7 bases. The CDR3 contains 17 residues. Germline-derived CDR1 and CDR2 are LNHNV and YYDKDF (reference sequence). V gave up 0 bases and J gave up 3 bases; unmatched junction bases: 10. The CDR3 spells CATSRDRGISGHYGYTF. In DNA, the CDR3 is TGTGCCACCAGCAGAGACAGGGGGATCTCCGGGCACTATGGCTACACCTTC. Drawing the rest from reference TRBV15 and TRBJ1-2, the complete variable domain is DAMVIQNPRYQVTQFGKPVTLSCSQTLNHNVMYWYQQKSSQAPKLLFHYYDKDFNNEADTPDNFQSRRPNTSFCFLDIRSPGLGDTAMYLCATSRDRGISGHYGYTFGSGTRLTVV.

This clonotype was counted ten times or more. The rearrangement links TRBV7-9 to TRBJ1-6, with 9 bases aligning to TRBD1. Germline trimming cut 5 bases from V and 10 bases from J; bases unmatched to any gene: 6. Germline values: CDR1 SEHNR, CDR2 FQNEAQ (reference sequence). This CDR3 region has 14 residues. This chain's CDR3 is CASSGQGHYSPLHF. In DNA, the CDR3 is TGTGCCAGCAGCGGACAGGGGCATTACTCACCCCTCCACTTT.

A single count supports this clonotype. The chain uses TRBV20-1 and TRBJ2-5; 8 nucleotides match TRBD2. With V trimmed by 0 bases and J by 3 bases, 3 bases remained unmatched. The germline CDR1 and CDR2 sequences are DFQATT and SNEGSKA (reference sequence). This CDR3 comprises 14 residues. In DNA, the CDR3 is TGCAGTGCTAGAGATCCAGCGGGAGAAGAGACCCAGTACTTC. As protein: CSARDPAGEETQYF.

The chain carries TRBV5-4 and TRBJ2-3, with D hard to call. CDR1 is SGHNT, CDR2 YYREEE, per germline (reference sequence). Trimming pared 7 bases from V and 6 bases from J, leaving 9 bases between. The CDR3 is made up of 11 amino acids. CDR3 in DNA: TGTGCCAGCCAAGAAGGGGATACGCAGTATTTT. Its protein is CASQEGDTQYF.

This clonotype was picked up a small number of times. V is TRBV5-1 and J is TRBJ2-2, with D hard to call. Germline V lookup: CDR1 SGHRS, CDR2 YFSETQ. The CDR3 loop spans 13 amino acids. The V end was cut by 1 base, the J end by 7 bases, with 8 bases between. Here the CDR3 reads CASSLSGDGELFF. In DNA form, the CDR3 reads TGCGCCAGCAGCTTGTCGGGCGACGGGGAGCTGTTTTTT.

Ten or more counts support this clonotype. The J gene is TRBJ2-5, the V gene TRBV18, with D possibly being TRBD2 (6 bases). CDR1 and CDR2 from the germline V gene are KGHSH and LQKENI. The CDR3 extends over 15 amino acids. V was clipped by 0 bases and J by 2 bases, with 10 bases between them. The CDR3 DNA reads TGTGCCAGCTCACCACCGGCTAGCGCTCAAGAGACCCAGTACTTC. This translates into CASSPPASAQETQYF.

This clonotype showed up many times. This chain connects TRBV27 to TRBJ1-2; 9 positions match TRBD1. This CDR3 spans 14 amino acids. V lost 4 bases and J lost 4; bases outside the gene matches: 4. CDR1 MNHEY and CDR2 SMNVEV come from the germline V gene (reference sequence). The CDR3 spells CASSSGQGRYGYTF. In DNA, the CDR3 is TGTGCCAGCAGTTCGGGACAGGGACGCTATGGCTACACCTTC.

The chain carries TRBV13 and TRBJ2-7; 7 nucleotides match TRBD2. Germline loops: CDR1 PRHDT, CDR2 FYEKMQ (reference sequence). The J segment lost 1 base and the V segment lost 1 base, leaving 4 bases of the junction unmatched. CDR3 size: 15 residues. CDR3 loop: CASSLVAGESYEQYF. As DNA, the CDR3 is TGTGCCAGCAGCTTAGTTGCGGGAGAGTCCTACGAGCAGTACTTC. Full variable domain (missing parts from reference TRBV13 and TRBJ2-7): AAGVIQSPRHLIKEKRETATLKCYPIPRHDTVYWYQQGPGQDPQFLISFYEKMQSDKGSIPDRFSAQQFSDYHSELNMSSLELGDSALYFCASSLVAGESYEQYFGPGTRLTVT.

This clonotype was seen many times. The J gene is TRBJ2-5, the V gene TRBV12-3 or TRBV12-4; D uncertain. Trimming took off 3 bases at V and 9 bases at J, with 20 bases between the two ends. This CDR3 comprises 15 residues. The CDR3: CASSFYPSGYWAQYF. CDR3 nucleotide sequence: TGTGCCAGCAGTTTTTATCCGTCCGGGTACTGGGCCCAGTACTTC.

The table lists this clonotype with many counts. The chain links TRBV20-1 to TRBJ1-2; no clear D gene. CDR3 length equals 14 residues. Trimming removed 3 bases at V and 2 bases at J, with 13 bases between. The germline V gene has CDR1 DFQATT and CDR2 SNEGSKA (reference sequence). This CDR3 reads CSASSRLYNYGYTF. The DNA of the CDR3 is TGCAGTGCTAGTAGCAGGTTATACAACTATGGCTACACCTTC.

This clonotype was seen only once. V usage is TRBV19 and J usage is TRBJ1-5; no clear D gene. Trimming took 5 bases from V and 5 from J, leaving 19 bases between them. Germline V gene sequence: CDR1 LNHDA, CDR2 SQIVND (reference sequence). The CDR3 is made up of 16 amino acids. The CDR3 spells CASSVRSSGRYQPQHF. For the CDR3, the DNA is TGTGCCAGTAGTGTACGGTCGTCCGGGCGCTATCAGCCCCAGCATTTT.

About this clonotype itself: The CDR3 carries no conserved terminal phenylalanine or tryptophan, so it likely arises from a read error. The chain joins TRBV10-3 to TRBJ1-2; no clear D gene. This CDR3 is built from 13 residues. The germline V and J ends were trimmed by 2 bases and 4 bases, with 8 bases remaining between them. Germline assignment: CDR1 ENHRY and CDR2 SYGVKD. The CDR3, as DNA: TGTGCCATCAGTGAGGGGGAAGGCTATGGCTACACCTAC. Its protein product is CAISEGEGYGYTY.

This clonotype has a count of ten or more. The chain carries TRBV13 and TRBJ2-7; 9 bases match TRBD1. V gave up 5 bases and J gave up 6 bases; unmatched junction bases: 8. CDR3 length: 14 residues. Germline values: CDR1 PRHDT, CDR2 FYEKMQ (reference sequence). The CDR3 sequence: CASSPRDRAPEQYF. CDR3 in DNA: TGTGCCAGCAGCCCCCGGGACAGGGCCCCCGAGCAGTACTTC.

This clonotype was detected ten times or more. The rearrangement links TRBV28 to TRBJ1-1, with no clear D. Germline lookup yields CDR1 MDHEN and CDR2 SYDVKM. This CDR3 spans 13 amino acids. Trimming left V 7 bases short and J 0 bases short, with 9 bases between. Here the CDR3 DNA reads TGTGCCAGCACCTCGTGGGTGAACACTGAAGCTTTCTTT. It codes for CASTSWVNTEAFF.

This clonotype was counted ten times or more. The V and J genes are TRBV7-2 and TRBJ2-7; D may be TRBD1 (5 bases). The CDR3 is made up of 11 amino acids. Germline CDR1 SGHTA, CDR2 FQGNSA. V gave up 6 bases and J gave up 6 bases, with 9 bases separating them. The CDR3 DNA sequence: TGTGCCAGCAGGTCTAGGGGCGAGCAGTACTTC. It yields the protein CASRSRGEQYF.